Each of the 11 T cell receptor beta chains below was sequenced from the same sample in a study of shared clonotypes between healthy human individuals. Data came from immunoSEQ multiplex PCR; TCRdb stores just in-frame clones and leaves some out. The sample lists roughly 2 million clones; about 95% were seen once. Only CD45RO-negative cells positively selected for CCR7 counted as naive CD8 cells, so terminally differentiated effector memory CD45RA+ cells were excluded. Sequencing was done on a sample of naive CD8+ T cells sorted from blood. Receptor source: a man younger than 35 in good health.

The chain links TRBV27 to TRBJ1-1; possibly TRBD1 for D (5 bases). Between the trimmed V and J ends, which lost 4 bases and 1 base, there was a span of 19 bases. CDR3 length: 17 residues. Germline values: CDR1 MNHEY, CDR2 SMNVEV (reference sequence). The CDR3 reads CASSSPTDPWGNTEAFF. The CDR3 DNA sequence: TGTGCCAGCAGTTCCCCGACAGATCCCTGGGGGAACACTGAAGCTTTCTTT.

The V and J genes are TRBV4-1 and TRBJ2-3; maybe TRBD2 (5 bases). Germline assignment: CDR1 MGHRA and CDR2 YSYEKL. The CDR3 covers 14 residues. V lost 4 bases and J 2 bases, leaving 10 bases between the germline ends. The CDR3: CASSPLGATDTQYF. CDR3 in DNA: TGCGCCAGCAGCCCCTTGGGAGCCACAGATACGCAGTATTTT.

In its sample, this clone was seen once. Distinct nucleotide sequences in the sample also encode this CDR3. The chain recombines TRBV5-6 with TRBJ2-7, with D perhaps being TRBD1 or TRBD2 (5 bases each). The germline V gene encodes CDR1 SGHDT and CDR2 YYEEEE. This CDR3 spans 14 amino acids. The germline V and J ends were trimmed by 1 base and 0 bases, with 8 bases remaining between them. This CDR3 is CASSLPGGSYEQYF. For the CDR3, the DNA is TGTGCCAGCAGCTTGCCTGGGGGCTCCTACGAGCAGTACTTC.

The V call is TRBV5-4, the J call TRBJ2-7; 8 bases line up with TRBD2. Germline CDR1 reads SGHNT; CDR2 reads YYREEE (reference sequence). The CDR3 has 14 amino acids. V gave up 2 bases and J gave up 4 bases; unmatched junction bases: 5. CDR3 bases: TGTGCCAGCAGCTTCGATCTAGCGGGTTACGAGCAGTACTTC. Amino acids: CASSFDLAGYEQYF.

This chain connects TRBV27 to TRBJ2-1, with a possible D match to TRBD2 (5 bases). The CDR3 runs 15 residues. CDR1 and CDR2 (germline): MNHEY, SMNVEV (reference sequence). Trimming removed 3 bases from V and 5 bases from J, with 14 bases in between. CDR3 residues: CASSLTGYSNNEQFF. The CDR3, as DNA: TGTGCCAGCAGTTTGACGGGGTATTCAAACAATGAGCAGTTCTTC.

The genes are TRBV5-1 and TRBJ2-2, with 9 bases aligning to TRBD1. The CDR3 has 15 amino acids. Unmatched junction bases numbered 6, after V lost 4 bases and J lost 5 bases. Germline V gene sequence: CDR1 SGHRS, CDR2 YFSETQ. In DNA form, the CDR3 reads TGCGCCAGCAGCCTTGGACAGGGGATGACCGGGGAGCTGTTTTTT. Translation gives CASSLGQGMTGELFF.

The CDR3 region is CASSLLGDRGYEGYTF. The CDR3 DNA reads TGTGCCAGCAGCTTATTAGGTGACAGGGGATATGAAGGCTACACCTTC. The chain employs TRBV7-9 and TRBJ1-2; TRBD1 agrees at 8 bases. Germline CDR1 and CDR2: SEHNR and FQNEAQ (reference sequence). The CDR3 loop spans 16 amino acids. The V segment lost 2 bases and the J segment 8 bases; nucleotides outside the gene matches: 13.

The J gene is TRBJ2-1, the V gene TRBV19; weak D call: TRBD1 (5 bases). V lost 6 bases and J 14 bases, leaving 5 bases between the germline ends. Germline V gene sequence: CDR1 LNHDA, CDR2 SQIVND (reference sequence). This CDR3 has 8 residues. The CDR3 protein is CASRGEFF. CDR3 DNA: TGTGCCAGTAGAGGGGAGTTCTTC.

The chain carries TRBV7-9 and TRBJ1-6; perhaps TRBD1 as D (5 bases). Trimming took 2 bases from V and 6 from J, leaving 11 bases between them. Germline V gene sequence: CDR1 SEHNR, CDR2 FQNEAQ (reference sequence). The CDR3 contains 15 residues. CDR3 nucleotide sequence: TGTGCCAGCAGCTTAAGGGGCCTCGTTAATTCACCCCTCCACTTT. Encoded protein: CASSLRGLVNSPLHF.

This clone was detected once. J is TRBJ2-7 and V is TRBV5-1; TRBD1 might be the D (6 bases). V shed 2 bases and J shed 7 bases, with 13 bases lying between them. Germline CDR1 reads SGHRS; CDR2 reads YFSETQ. The CDR3 totals 13 residues. Written as DNA, the CDR3 is TGCGCCAGCAGCTTAGTGGGGGCCGTGGAGCAGTACTTC. Amino acid sequence: CASSLVGAVEQYF.

The V gene is TRBV7-9, the J gene TRBJ2-5; a weak D match, TRBD2 (5 bases). Germline CDR1 and CDR2: SEHNR and FQNEAQ (reference sequence). V lost 4 bases and J 5 bases, leaving 20 bases between the germline ends. The CDR3 is 16 residues long. CDR3 residues: CASSSGLGNMGETQYF. The CDR3 coding sequence is TGTGCCAGCAGCTCAGGACTGGGGAACATGGGGGAGACCCAGTACTTC.